The 8 T cell receptor beta chains below come from one sample, sequenced in a study of human T cells and chemical hapten exposure. As to time point: patch test 2, 6 weeks after DPC sensitization. Treatment here: therapeutic diphenylcyclopropenone sensitization with weekly scalp DPC. TCRdb called the RACE reads again in MiXCR, with one record for every CDR3 protein. The sample lists about 85,000 distinct CDR3 sequences; around a tenth were seen once. The sequences come from whole blood, collected in connection with sensitization to the hapten diphenylcyclopropenone (DPC). These receptor sequences come from a man younger than 35 with alopecia areata. Some clones in this sample may be carry-over from other donors' samples.

In its sample, this clonotype was seen many times. The chain employs TRBV7-3 and TRBJ1-1; maybe TRBD1 (6 bases). Germline CDR1 and CDR2: SGHTA and FQGTGA. The ends were cut back, 5 bases at V and 5 bases at J, with 12 bases in the middle. The CDR3 sequence is 13 residues long. The CDR3 loop is CASSEGVETEAFF. The CDR3 nucleotides are TGTGCCAGCAGCGAGGGGGTTGAAACTGAAGCTTTCTTT.

The chain joins TRBV4-2 to TRBJ1-2, with unresolved D. Germline V lookup: CDR1 LGHNA, CDR2 YNFKEQ. Trimming took off 0 bases at V and 5 bases at J, with 7 bases between the two ends. The CDR3 is made up of 13 amino acids. CDR3 bases: TGTGCCAGCAGCCAAGATCCTGAGTATGGCTACACCTTC. Protein sequence: CASSQDPEYGYTF.

This clonotype was recorded many times. CDR3 loop: CAISPTGANSPLHF. CDR3 in DNA: TGTGCCATCAGTCCGACAGGGGCGAATTCACCCCTCCACTTT. The gene calls are TRBV10-3 and TRBJ1-6; 8 bases agree with TRBD1. The CDR3 sequence is 14 residues long. Trimming took 5 bases from V and 7 from J; bases not matched to a gene: 4. Germline CDR1 ENHRY, CDR2 SYGVKD.

In this sample, this clonotype turned up a few times. This chain links TRBV20-1 with TRBJ1-1; D is uncertain. The V gene's germline CDR1 is DFQATT and CDR2 SNEGSKA (reference sequence). The CDR3 spans 11 residues. V was clipped by 6 bases and J by 1 base, with 6 bases between them. The CDR3 sequence: CSARQNTEAFF. The CDR3 DNA reads as TGCAGTGCGCGACAGAACACTGAAGCTTTCTTT.

The CDR3 DNA follows: TGTGCCAGCAGTTACCCCACGGGGTCCTTCTCCTACGAGCAGTACTTC. This encodes CASSYPTGSFSYEQYF. The chain joins TRBV6-2 or TRBV6-3 to TRBJ2-7; a possible D gene is TRBD2 (5 bases). V was clipped by 2 bases and J by 0 bases, with 14 bases between them. Germline CDR1 and CDR2: MNHEY and SVGEGT. The CDR3 length is 16 residues.

The gene calls are TRBV4-3 and TRBJ1-1; D is perhaps TRBD1 (5 bases). V was clipped by 5 bases and J by 1 base, with 11 bases between them. Germline lookup yields CDR1 LGHNA and CDR2 YSLEER. The CDR3 extends over 14 amino acids. The CDR3 nucleotides are TGCGCCAGCAGCTACGGGACGGAGAACACTGAAGCTTTCTTT. It codes for CASSYGTENTEAFF.

The V call is TRBV7-3, the J call TRBJ2-3; maybe TRBD2 (5 bases). With 5 bases removed from V and 4 bases from J, the gap between germline ends came to 13 bases. Germline CDR1 SGHTA, CDR2 FQGTGA. This CDR3 has 14 residues. As DNA, the CDR3 is TGTGCCAGCAGCCGGATCGGGCGGGCAGATACGCAGTATTTT. This encodes CASSRIGRADTQYF.

The chain combines TRBV20-1 with TRBJ2-1, with D possibly TRBD2 on 6 matching bases. The CDR3 spans 13 residues. CDR1 is DFQATT and CDR2 is SNEGSKA in the germline V gene (reference sequence). V lost 6 bases and J 2 bases, leaving 11 bases between the germline ends. The CDR3 spells CSAPSGAYNEQFF. CDR3 coding DNA: TGCAGTGCCCCGTCGGGGGCCTACAATGAGCAGTTCTTC.